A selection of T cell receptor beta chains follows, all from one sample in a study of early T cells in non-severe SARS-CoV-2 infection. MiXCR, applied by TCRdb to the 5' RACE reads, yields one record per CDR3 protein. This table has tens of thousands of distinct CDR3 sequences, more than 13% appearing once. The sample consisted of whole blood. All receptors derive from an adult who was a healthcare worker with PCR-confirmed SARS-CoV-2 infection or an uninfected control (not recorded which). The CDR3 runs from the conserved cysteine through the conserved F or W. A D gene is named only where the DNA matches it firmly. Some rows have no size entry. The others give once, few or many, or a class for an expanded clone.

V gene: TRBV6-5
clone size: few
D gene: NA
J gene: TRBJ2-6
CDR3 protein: CASSYSVSYGANVLTF
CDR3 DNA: TGTGCCAGCAGTTACTCGGTTTCTTATGGGGCCAACGTCCTGACTTTC

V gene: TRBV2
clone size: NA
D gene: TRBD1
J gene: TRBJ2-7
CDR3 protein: CASRISGTGSGEQYF
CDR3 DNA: TGTGCCAGCAGGATCTCCGGGACAGGATCGGGAGAGCAGTACTTC

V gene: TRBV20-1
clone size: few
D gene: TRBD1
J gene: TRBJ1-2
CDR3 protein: CSARDRGSTNYGYTF
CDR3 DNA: TGCAGTGCTCGGGACAGGGGCTCCACTAACTATGGCTACACCTTC

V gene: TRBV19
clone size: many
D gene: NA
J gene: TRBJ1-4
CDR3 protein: CASSRAGRGQADEKLFF
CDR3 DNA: TGTGCCAGTAGTAGAGCCGGCCGAGGGCAGGCCGATGAAAAACTGTTTTTT

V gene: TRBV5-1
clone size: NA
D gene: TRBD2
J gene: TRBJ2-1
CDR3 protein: CASSLLGLLYNEQFF
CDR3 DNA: TGCGCCAGCAGCTTGCTGGGACTATTATACAATGAGCAGTTCTTC

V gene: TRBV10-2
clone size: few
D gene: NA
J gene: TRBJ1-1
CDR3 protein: CASSEYRDMNTEAFF
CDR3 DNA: TGCGCCAGCAGTGAATACAGGGACATGAACACTGAAGCTTTCTTT

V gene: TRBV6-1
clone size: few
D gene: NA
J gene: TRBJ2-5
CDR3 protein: CASSPQSAGKETQYF
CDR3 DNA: TGTGCCAGCAGTCCCCAGAGCGCAGGAAAAGAGACCCAGTACTTC

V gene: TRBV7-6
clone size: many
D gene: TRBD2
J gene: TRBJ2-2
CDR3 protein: CASSRLAGTTGELFF
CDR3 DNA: TGTGCCAGCAGCCGACTAGCGGGAACCACCGGGGAGCTGTTTTTT

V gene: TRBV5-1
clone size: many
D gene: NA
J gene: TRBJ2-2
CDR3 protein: CASSFFSGPTGELFF
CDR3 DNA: TGCGCCAGCAGCTTTTTTTCAGGGCCCACCGGGGAGCTGTTTTTT

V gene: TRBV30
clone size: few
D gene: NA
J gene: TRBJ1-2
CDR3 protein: CAWSVTGNNYGYTF
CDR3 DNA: TGTGCCTGGAGTGTAACAGGGAACAACTATGGCTACACCTTC

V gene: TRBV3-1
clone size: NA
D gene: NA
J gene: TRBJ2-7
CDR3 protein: CASSQDNGSGGTQYF
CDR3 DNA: TGTGCCAGCAGCCAAGATAATGGTTCGGGGGGCACGCAGTACTTC

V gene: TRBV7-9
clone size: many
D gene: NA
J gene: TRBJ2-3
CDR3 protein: CASSLDPDTQYF
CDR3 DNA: TGTGCCAGCAGCTTAGATCCAGATACGCAGTATTTT

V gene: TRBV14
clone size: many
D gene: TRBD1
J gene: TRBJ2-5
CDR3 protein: CASSQSGTGVLETQYF
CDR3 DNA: TGTGCCAGCAGCCAATCCGGGACAGGGGTGTTAGAGACCCAGTACTTC

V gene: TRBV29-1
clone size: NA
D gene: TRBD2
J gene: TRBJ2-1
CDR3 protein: CSVEGLAGGGNEQFF
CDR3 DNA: TGCAGCGTTGAGGGACTAGCGGGAGGAGGGAATGAGCAGTTCTTC

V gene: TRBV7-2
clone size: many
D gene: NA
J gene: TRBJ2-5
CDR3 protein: CASSFRGPQYF
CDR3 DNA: TGTGCCAGCAGCTTTCGGGGTCCCCAGTACTTC

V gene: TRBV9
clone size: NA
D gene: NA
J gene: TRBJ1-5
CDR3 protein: CASSVLTNQPQHF
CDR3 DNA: TGTGCCAGCAGCGTATTGACCAATCAGCCCCAGCATTTT

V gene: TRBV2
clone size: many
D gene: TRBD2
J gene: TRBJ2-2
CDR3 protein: CASSVGLAGVNTGELFF
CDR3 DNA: TGTGCCAGCAGTGTTGGACTAGCGGGGGTTAACACCGGGGAGCTGTTTTTT

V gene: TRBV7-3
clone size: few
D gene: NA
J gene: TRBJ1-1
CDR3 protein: CASSFERGEAFF
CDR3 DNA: TGTGCCAGCAGTTTCGAAAGGGGTGAAGCTTTCTTT

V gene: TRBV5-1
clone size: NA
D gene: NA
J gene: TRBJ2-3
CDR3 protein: CASSVDGRPDTQYF
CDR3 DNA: TGCGCCAGCAGCGTCGACGGGCGCCCAGATACGCAGTATTTT

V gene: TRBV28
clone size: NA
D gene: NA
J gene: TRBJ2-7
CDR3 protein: CASTPTVGSYEQYF
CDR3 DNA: TGTGCCAGCACCCCGACAGTGGGGTCCTACGAGCAGTACTTC

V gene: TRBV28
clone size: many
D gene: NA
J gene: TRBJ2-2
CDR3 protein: CASSPSRDALGGNTGELFF
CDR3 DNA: TGTGCCAGCAGTCCATCCCGGGACGCACTCGGGGGGAACACCGGGGAGCTGTTTTTT

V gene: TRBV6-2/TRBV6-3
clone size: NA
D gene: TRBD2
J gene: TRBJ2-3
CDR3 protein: CASSYSVTSGMITDTQYF
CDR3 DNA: TGTGCCAGCAGTTACTCGGTAACTAGCGGGATGATCACAGATACGCAGTATTTT

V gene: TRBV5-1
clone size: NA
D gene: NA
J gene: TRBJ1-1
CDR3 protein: CASSLGQALGEAFF
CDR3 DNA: TGCGCCAGCAGCTTGGGACAGGCCCTGGGGGAAGCTTTCTTT

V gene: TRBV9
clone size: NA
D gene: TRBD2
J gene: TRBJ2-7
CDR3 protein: CASSVSGGTYEQYF
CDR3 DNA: TGTGCCAGCAGCGTTAGCGGGGGTACCTACGAGCAGTACTTC

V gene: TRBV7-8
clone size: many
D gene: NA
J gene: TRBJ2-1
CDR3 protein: CASSLSGQGSNEQFF
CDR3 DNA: TGTGCCAGCAGCTTGTCCGGGCAGGGAAGCAATGAGCAGTTCTTC

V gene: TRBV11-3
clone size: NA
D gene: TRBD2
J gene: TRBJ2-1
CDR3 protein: CASSGLAGVEDEQFF
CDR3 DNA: TGTGCCAGCAGCGGCCTAGCGGGAGTCGAAGATGAGCAGTTCTTC

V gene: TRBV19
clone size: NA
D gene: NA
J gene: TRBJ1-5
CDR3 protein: CASGLRARWREPQHF
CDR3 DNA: TGTGCCAGTGGGTTACGAGCCCGTTGGAGGGAGCCCCAGCATTTT

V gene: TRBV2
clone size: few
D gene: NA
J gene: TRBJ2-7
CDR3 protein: CASSEMFYEQYF
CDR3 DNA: TGTGCCAGCAGTGAGATGTTCTACGAGCAGTACTTC

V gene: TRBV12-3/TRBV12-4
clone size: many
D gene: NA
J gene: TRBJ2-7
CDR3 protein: CASSLGPGLGDYEQYF
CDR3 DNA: TGTGCCAGCAGTTTGGGACCGGGACTGGGAGACTACGAGCAGTACTTC

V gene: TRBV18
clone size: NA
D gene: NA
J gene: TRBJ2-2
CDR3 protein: CASSATNTGELFF
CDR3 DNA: TGTGCCAGCTCAGCCACGAACACCGGGGAGCTGTTTTTT

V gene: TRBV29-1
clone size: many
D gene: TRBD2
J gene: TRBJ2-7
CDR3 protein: CSVSVVAGMYEQYF
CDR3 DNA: TGCAGCGTCTCGGTGGTAGCGGGAATGTACGAGCAGTACTTC

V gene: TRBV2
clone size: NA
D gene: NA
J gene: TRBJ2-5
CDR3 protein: CASSADGEETQYF
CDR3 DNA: TGTGCCAGCAGCGCCGACGGGGAAGAGACCCAGTACTTC

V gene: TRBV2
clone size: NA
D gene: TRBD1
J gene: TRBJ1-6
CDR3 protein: CASRGQGIYNSPLHF
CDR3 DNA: TGTGCCAGCAGGGGACAGGGGATCTATAATTCACCCCTCCACTTT

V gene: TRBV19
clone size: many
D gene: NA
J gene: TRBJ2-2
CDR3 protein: CASSIVGQRTRGGELFF
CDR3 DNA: TGTGCCAGTAGTATAGTAGGACAGCGCACAAGAGGCGGGGAGCTGTTTTTT

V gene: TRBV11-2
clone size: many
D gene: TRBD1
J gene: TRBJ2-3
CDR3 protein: CASSGTVSTDTQYF
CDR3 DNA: TGTGCCAGTTCCGGGACAGTTAGCACAGATACGCAGTATTTT

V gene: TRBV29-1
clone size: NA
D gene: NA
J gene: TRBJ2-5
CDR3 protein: CSVEDLQGFGSGTQYF
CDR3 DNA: TGCAGCGTTGAAGATCTCCAGGGCTTCGGATCGGGGACCCAGTACTTC

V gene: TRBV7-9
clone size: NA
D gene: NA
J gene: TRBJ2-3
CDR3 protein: CASHVVGTDTQYF
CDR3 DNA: TGTGCCAGCCACGTGGTAGGCACAGATACGCAGTATTTT

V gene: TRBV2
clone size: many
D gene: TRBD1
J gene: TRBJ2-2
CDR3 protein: CASSPLPGQLSGELFF
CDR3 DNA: TGTGCCAGCAGCCCCCTACCGGGACAGCTCTCCGGGGAGCTGTTTTTT

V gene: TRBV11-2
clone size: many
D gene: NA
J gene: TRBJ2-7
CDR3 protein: CASSFGRAGGYEQYF
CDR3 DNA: TGTGCCAGCAGCTTTGGGAGAGCGGGCGGCTACGAGCAGTACTTC

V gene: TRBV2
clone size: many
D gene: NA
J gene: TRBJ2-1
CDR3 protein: CASSHPTVYNEQFF
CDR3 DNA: TGTGCCAGCAGCCACCCCACAGTTTACAATGAGCAGTTCTTC

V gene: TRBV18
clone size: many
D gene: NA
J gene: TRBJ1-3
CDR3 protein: CASSPPSQPGNTIYF
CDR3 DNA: TGTGCCAGCTCACCACCCTCACAGCCTGGAAACACCATATATTTT

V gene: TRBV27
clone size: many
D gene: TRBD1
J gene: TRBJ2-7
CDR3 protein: CASSSLTGKFYEQYF
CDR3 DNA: TGTGCCAGCAGTTCCCTGACAGGGAAGTTCTACGAGCAGTACTTC

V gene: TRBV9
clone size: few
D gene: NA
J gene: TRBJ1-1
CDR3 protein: CASSTTGDTEAFF
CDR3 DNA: TGTGCCAGCAGCACAACGGGGGACACTGAAGCTTTCTTT

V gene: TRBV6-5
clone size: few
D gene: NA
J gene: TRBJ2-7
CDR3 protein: CASSYQARYEQYF
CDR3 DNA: TGTGCCAGCAGTTACCAAGCCCGCTACGAGCAGTACTTC

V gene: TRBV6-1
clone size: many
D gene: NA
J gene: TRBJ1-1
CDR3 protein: CASSYRFAEVFF
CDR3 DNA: TGTGCCAGCAGTTACAGGTTTGCTGAAGTTTTCTTT

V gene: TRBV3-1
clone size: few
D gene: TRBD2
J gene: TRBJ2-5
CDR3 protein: CASSPAPGLAGQETQYF
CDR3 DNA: TGTGCCAGCAGCCCTGCCCCCGGACTAGCGGGGCAAGAGACCCAGTACTTC